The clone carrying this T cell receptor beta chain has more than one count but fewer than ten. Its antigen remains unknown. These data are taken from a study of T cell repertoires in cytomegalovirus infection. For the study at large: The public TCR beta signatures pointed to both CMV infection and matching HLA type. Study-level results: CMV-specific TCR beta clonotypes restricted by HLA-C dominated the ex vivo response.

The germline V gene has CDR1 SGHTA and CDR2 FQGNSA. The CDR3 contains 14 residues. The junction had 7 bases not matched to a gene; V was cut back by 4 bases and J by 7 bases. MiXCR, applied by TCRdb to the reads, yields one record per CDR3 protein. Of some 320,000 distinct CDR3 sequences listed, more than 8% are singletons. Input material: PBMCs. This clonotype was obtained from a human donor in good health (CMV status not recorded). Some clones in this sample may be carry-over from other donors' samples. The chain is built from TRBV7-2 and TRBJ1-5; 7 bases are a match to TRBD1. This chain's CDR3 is CASSSTGLGQPQHF. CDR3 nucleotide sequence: TGTGCCAGCAGCTCGACAGGGTTGGGGCAGCCCCAGCATTTT. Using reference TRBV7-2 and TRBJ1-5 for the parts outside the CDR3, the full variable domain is GAGVSQSPSNKVTEKGKDVELRCDPISGHTALYWYRQSLGQGLEFLIYFQGNSAPDKSGLPSDRFSAERTGGSVSTLTIQRTQQEDSAVYLCASSSTGLGQPQHFGDGTRLSIL.